This T cell receptor (beta chain) was identified during a study of CD8 T cells in ankylosing spondylitis. The CDR3 length is 17 residues. V lost 2 bases and J 0 bases, leaving 11 bases between the germline ends. Germline assignment: CDR1 MNHNS and CDR2 SASEGT. Whole-study results and caveats: Typical of ankylosing spondylitis blood, it appeared, was a TCR beta motif of roughly eight highly homologous variants.

The sample holds a few counts of this clonotype. Its antigen is undetermined. Preparation of TCR beta libraries was done by quantitative 5'-RACE with molecular barcodes. TCRdb re-called the 5' RACE reads through MiXCR, storing one row per CDR3 protein. The data contain 150,000 to 200,000 distinct CDR3 sequences, approximately 32% of them seen just once; the ten biggest clones take up about 5.5%. The rearrangement uses TRBV6-1 and TRBJ2-6, with D perhaps assigned TRBD1 or TRBD2 (5 bases each). The receptor was isolated from a male donor with ankylosing spondylitis. Sequenced material: synovial fluid, either unsorted or a sorted T cell fraction (not recorded which). CDR3 loop: CASSEWDGSSGANVLTF. The CDR3 DNA sequence: TGTGCCAGCAGTGAATGGGACGGATCCTCTGGGGCCAACGTCCTGACTTTC.